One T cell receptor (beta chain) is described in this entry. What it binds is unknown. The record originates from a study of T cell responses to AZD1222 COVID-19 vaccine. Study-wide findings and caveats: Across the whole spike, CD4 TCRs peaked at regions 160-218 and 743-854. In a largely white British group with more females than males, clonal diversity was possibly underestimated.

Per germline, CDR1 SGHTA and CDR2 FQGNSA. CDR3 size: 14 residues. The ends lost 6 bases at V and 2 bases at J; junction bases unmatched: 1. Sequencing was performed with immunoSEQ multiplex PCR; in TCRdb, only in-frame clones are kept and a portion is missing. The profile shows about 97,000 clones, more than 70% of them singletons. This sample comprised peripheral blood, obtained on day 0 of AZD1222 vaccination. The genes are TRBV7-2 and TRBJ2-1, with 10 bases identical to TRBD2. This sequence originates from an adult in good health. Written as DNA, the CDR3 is TGTGCCAGCAGAGGGACTAGCGCCTACAATGAGCAGTTCTTC. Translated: CASRGTSAYNEQFF.